This TCR beta chain was obtained from a study of OX40 agonist ivuxolimab in advanced cancers. Study-wide context: Dose-escalation patients suffered from hepatocellular carcinoma, melanoma, renal cell or head and neck cancer. The study, taken as a whole, reports: Clonal expansion in partial responders at 0.1-3.0 mg/kg ranked among the lowest. The CD4+ and CD8+ T cells in the blood had expanded clonally by week 6 at 0.1 to 3.0 mg/kg.

The CDR3 spans 13 residues. With 8 bases removed from V and 4 bases from J, the gap between germline ends came to 12 bases. Germline V gives CDR1 LNHDA, CDR2 SQIVND (reference sequence). Turning to this clone: Its matching antigen is unknown.

Libraries were prepared by immunoSEQ multiplex PCR; TCRdb keeps only in-frame clonotypes and omits some of them. Among 70,000 to 90,000 clones listed, approximately 84% were seen once. V usage is TRBV19 and J usage is TRBJ1-3, with D possibly matching TRBD1 (6 bases). The sequence derives from an adult with an advanced solid tumor such as melanoma, head and neck, liver or kidney cancer. This specimen consisted of CD4+ or CD8+ T cells sorted from blood, obtained in a trial of the OX40 agonist ivuxolimab. CDR3 coding DNA: TGTGCCAGTGCCCGGACAGTAGGAAACACCATATATTTT. Translation: CASARTVGNTIYF.